This TCR beta chain stems from a study of blood T cell repertoires in COVID-19. The CDR3 is made up of 13 amino acids. Germline V gives CDR1 ENHRY, CDR2 SYGVKD. V lost 5 bases and J lost 1, with 5 bases in between. The protocol was immunoSEQ multiplex PCR, while the TCRdb copy is restricted to in-frame clones and leaves out a portion. Of some 170,000 clones in the sample, roughly nine tenths are singletons; the top ten hold roughly 1.2%. This rearrangement joins TRBV10-3 to TRBJ1-4, with D possibly TRBD1 on 5 matching bases. Sequencing was done on a sample of PBMCs or T cells enriched from blood (not recorded which). The clonotype originates from a human donor with acute COVID-19. The donor label of this sample is uncertain. The DNA for the CDR3 is TGTGCCATCAGTAGGGGAACTAATGAAAAACTGTTTTTT. It codes for CAISRGTNEKLFF.